This T cell receptor beta chain appears in the sequencing data of a study of cytomegalovirus exposure and HLA in healthy donors. Trimming pared 5 bases from V and 3 bases from J, leaving 16 bases between. Germline CDR1 and CDR2: SGHTA and FQGNSA. The CDR3 spans 15 residues. The PCR made use of 60 Vbeta and 13 Jbeta primers. Repertoires were generated with immunoSEQ multiplex PCR, while TCRdb's copy carries only in-frame clones and drops some. The sample includes 110,000 to 150,000 clones. The chain has TRBV7-2 and TRBJ2-5, with a weak D call TRBD2 (5 bases). Sequencing used PBMCs. This receptor was identified in a male donor in good health and CMV-seronegative. The CDR3 loop reads CASSPRGHREETQYF. The CDR3 nucleotides are TGTGCCAGCAGCCCTCGCGGGCACCGCGAAGAGACCCAGTACTTC.